Listed here is a single TCR beta chain. This sample was taken from a study of CD8 T cells in Susac syndrome. Random hexamers were used to reverse transcribe the RNA input (0.5 to 1 ug). Across 54 Vbeta and 13 Jbeta, TCR beta CDR3 was amplified with immunoSEQ multiplex PCR. TCRdb itself ran the immunoSEQ multiplex PCR reads through MiXCR, one entry per CDR3 protein. The table has a few hundred thousand distinct CDR3 sequences, roughly 81% seen once; the top ten hold approximately 0.11%. Included as multiple sclerosis controls were treatment-naive patients who had stable or active relapsing-remitting disease. The material sequenced was CD8+ T cells from PBMCs. The receptor comes from a human donor with multiple sclerosis.

The CDR3 coding sequence is TGTGCCAGCAGCCGGACAGTCATAGCCAAAAACATTCAGTACTTC. It specifies CASSRTVIAKNIQYF. This rearrangement joins TRBV27 to TRBJ2-4; D might be TRBD1 (6 bases). Germline CDR1 reads MNHEY; CDR2 reads SMNVEV (reference sequence). CDR3 size: 15 residues. V lost 6 bases, J lost 0 bases, and 12 bases lay in between.